Listed here is a single TCR beta chain. The data were produced by immunoSEQ multiplex PCR, yet TCRdb's version contains in-frame clones alone and is incomplete. The sample includes roughly 54,000 clones, 95% to 97% seen only once; the top ten take around 1.9%. The V end lost 5 bases, the J end lost 4 bases, and 15 bases lay between the germline ends. This CDR3 region has 16 residues. Germline V gene lookup returns CDR1 SEHNR and CDR2 FQNEAQ (reference sequence). This entry is derived from a study of control samples from healthy donors and cancer patients. This chain links TRBV7-9 with TRBJ1-6, with D possibly matching TRBD1 (6 bases). The receptor comes from a woman between 25 and 40 years old in good health. The sequenced sample was blood. The CDR3 bases are TGTGCCAGCAGCCCAACGGGGGGACAATATAATTCACCCCTCCACTTT. Protein: CASSPTGGQYNSPLHF.